What follows are 4 T cell receptor beta chains derived from one specimen sequenced in a study of blood T cell repertoires in COVID-19. Clones were sequenced by immunoSEQ multiplex PCR, and TCRdb holds only the in-frame ones, with some missing. The table records roughly 190,000 clones, roughly 92% of them present only once. The sample taken for sequencing was peripheral blood. These receptors originate from a man aged 30-40 years with COVID-19, enrolled during active disease.

Notes on this clone: A junction end diverges from the germline sequence, so it may reflect a read error. The chain joins TRBV7-9 to TRBJ2-2; 9 bases match TRBD1. CDR1 is SEHNR, CDR2 FQNEAQ, per germline (reference sequence). The CDR3 totals 16 residues. CDR3: CASSPGQGSLNGGLFF. Here the CDR3 DNA reads TGTGCCAGCAGCCCGGGACAGGGAAGTCTAAACGGGGGGCTGTTTTTT.

The V and J genes are TRBV6-6 and TRBJ2-1; D remains ambiguous. Germline V CDR1 and CDR2: MNHNY, SVGAGI (reference sequence). The CDR3 is 15 residues long. V was shortened by 3 bases and J by 6 bases, with 15 bases between the two germline ends. The CDR3 nucleotides are TGTGCCAGCAGTTATCGTGACTCACGGTCCAATGAGCAGTTCTTC. It encodes CASSYRDSRSNEQFF.

V gene TRBV6-5 combines with J gene TRBJ2-5; 8 bases fit TRBD1. Per germline, CDR1 MNHEY and CDR2 SVGAGI. V was pared by 3 bases and J by 10 bases, with 10 bases of the junction left unmatched. The CDR3 covers 14 residues. In DNA, the CDR3 is TGTGCCAGCAGTTATCGCTCTGCAGGACAGGGCCAGTACTTC. The encoded protein is CASSYRSAGQGQYF.

CDR3 coding DNA: TGTGCCAGTCTAGAGGGAGGCACTGAAGCTTTCTTT. Residues: CASLEGGTEAFF. J is TRBJ1-1 and V is TRBV12-3 or TRBV12-4; D is uncertain. V shed 9 bases and J shed 4 bases, with 12 bases lying between them. The CDR3 length is 12 residues.